Shown below are 5 T cell receptor beta chains from a single sample sequenced in a study of blood T cell repertoires in COVID-19. Measured with immunoSEQ multiplex PCR; TCRdb has only the in-frame clones, and not every one. The repertoire has tens of thousands of clones, around 74% of them found once; the top ten carry more than 20%. Sequenced sample: peripheral blood. The receptors shown here come from an older man with acute or convalescent COVID-19.

The V and J genes are TRBV28 and TRBJ1-5; no reliable D call. Germline V CDR1 and CDR2: MDHEN, SYDVKM. The CDR3 loop spans 15 amino acids. The V and J ends lost 1 base and 8 bases respectively, with 15 bases between them. The CDR3 sequence is CASSLFPSASEPQHF. The CDR3 DNA follows: TGTGCCAGCAGTTTATTCCCCTCTGCCAGTGAGCCCCAGCATTTT.

CDR3 sequence: CASSQDRNYGYTF. The CDR3 DNA follows: TGTGCCAGCAGCCAAGACAGGAACTATGGCTACACCTTC. This chain connects TRBV3-1 (or the pseudogene TRBV3-2) to TRBJ1-2; the D is unclear. Trimming shortened V by 0 bases and J by 2 bases, and 4 bases separated the two germline ends. The CDR3 contains 13 residues. CDR1 and CDR2 from the germline V gene are LGHDT and YNNKEL (reference sequence).

The rearrangement uses TRBV28 and TRBJ2-7; 7 bases are a match to TRBD1. V lost 8 bases to trimming and J lost 2 bases; unmatched junction nucleotides: 9. This CDR3 has 14 amino acids. Germline-derived CDR1 and CDR2 are MDHEN and SYDVKM. For the CDR3, the DNA is TGTGCCAGCCGTGGAGGACAGGCGACCTACGAGCAGTACTTC. Its translation is CASRGGQATYEQYF.

The chain couples TRBV18 to TRBJ2-7; no firm D call. Germline lookup yields CDR1 KGHSH and CDR2 LQKENI. The length of the CDR3 is 12 residues. V was shortened by 0 bases and J by 6 bases, with 6 bases between the two germline ends. This CDR3 is CASSPPSSEQYF. CDR3 DNA: TGTGCCAGCTCACCACCGAGTAGCGAGCAGTACTTC.

This chain links TRBV24-1 with TRBJ2-5; 7 bases line up with TRBD2. After removal of 6 bases from V and 7 bases from J, the junction contained 10 bases not matched to a gene. The CDR3 spans 14 residues. CDR1 is KGHDR, CDR2 SFDVKD, per germline. CDR3 nucleotide sequence: TGTGCCACCAGTAAAGGGCTAGCGGCCGGGACCCAGTACTTC. The encoded protein is CATSKGLAAGTQYF.